This section outlines one T cell receptor beta chain sequence together with its context. The sample belongs to a study of blood T cell repertoires in COVID-19. The V gene's germline CDR1 is SGDLS and CDR2 YYNGEE. This CDR3 comprises 14 residues. V gave up 0 bases and J gave up 6 bases, with 9 bases separating them. This table comes from immunoSEQ multiplex PCR, and its TCRdb copy is limited to in-frame clones, with some not included. The sample records a few hundred thousand clones, 86% being singletons. The TCR was taken from a man younger than 30 with active or convalescent COVID-19. This rearrangement joins TRBV9 to TRBJ2-2; a possible D gene is TRBD1 (6 bases). The sample comprised peripheral blood. CDR3 sequence reads: CASSVGGGSGELFF. CDR3 bases: TGTGCCAGCAGCGTAGGAGGGGGATCCGGGGAGCTGTTTTTT.